This T cell receptor beta chain was documented in a study of blood T cell repertoires in COVID-19. Turning to the study itself: The United States, Italy and Spain supplied acute and convalescent COVID-19 samples. From T cells, B-cell-depleted T cells, or PBMCs came the material, which was cDNA or gDNA.

The germline V and J ends were trimmed by 1 base and 9 bases, with 18 bases remaining between them. The germline V gene encodes CDR1 LGHDT and CDR2 YNNKEL (reference sequence). CDR3 length: 15 residues. Per the original data handling: By means of reference gene primer amplification, nucleated cell counts were estimated. Sequencing used immunoSEQ multiplex PCR; TCRdb keeps in-frame clones, though not all of them. That table is the source of V, J and clone size, and D and trimming were worked out from the DNA. The sample records about 140,000 clones, around 90% being singletons. Sequencing was done on a sample of peripheral blood. This clonotype was sampled from a man between 65 and 79 years old with acute or convalescent COVID-19. The chain recombines TRBV3-1 (or the pseudogene TRBV3-2) with TRBJ2-5; a weak D match, TRBD1 (6 bases). This chain's CDR3 is CASSQVKEAGASQYF. CDR3 nucleotides: TGTGCCAGCAGCCAAGTAAAGGAGGCAGGGGCGTCCCAGTACTTC.